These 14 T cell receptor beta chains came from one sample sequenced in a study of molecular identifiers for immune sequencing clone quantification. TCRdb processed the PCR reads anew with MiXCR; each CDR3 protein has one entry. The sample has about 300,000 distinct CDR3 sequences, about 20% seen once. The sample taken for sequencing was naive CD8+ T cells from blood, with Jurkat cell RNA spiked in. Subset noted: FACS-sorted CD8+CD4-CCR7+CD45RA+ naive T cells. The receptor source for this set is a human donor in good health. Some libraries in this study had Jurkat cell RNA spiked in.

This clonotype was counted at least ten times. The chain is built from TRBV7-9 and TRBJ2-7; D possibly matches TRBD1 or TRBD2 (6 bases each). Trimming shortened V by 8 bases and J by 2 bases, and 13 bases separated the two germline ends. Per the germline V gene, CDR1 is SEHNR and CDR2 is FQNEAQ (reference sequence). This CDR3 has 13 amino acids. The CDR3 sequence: CASEGGRTYEQYF. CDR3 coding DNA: TGTGCCAGCGAGGGGGGCCGAACCTACGAGCAGTACTTC. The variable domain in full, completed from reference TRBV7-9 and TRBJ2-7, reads DTGVSQNPRHKITKRGQNVTFRCDPISEHNRLYWYRQTLGQGPEFLTYFQNEAQLEKSRLLSDRFSAERPKGSFSTLEIQRTEQGDSAMYLCASEGGRTYEQYFGPGTRLTVT.

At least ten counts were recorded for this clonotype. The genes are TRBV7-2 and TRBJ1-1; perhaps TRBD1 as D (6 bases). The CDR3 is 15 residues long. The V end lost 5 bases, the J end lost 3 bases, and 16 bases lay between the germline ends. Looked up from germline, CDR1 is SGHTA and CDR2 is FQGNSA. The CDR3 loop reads CASSLDSAEYTEAFF. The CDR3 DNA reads TGTGCCAGCAGCCTGGACAGCGCTGAGTACACTGAAGCTTTCTTT.

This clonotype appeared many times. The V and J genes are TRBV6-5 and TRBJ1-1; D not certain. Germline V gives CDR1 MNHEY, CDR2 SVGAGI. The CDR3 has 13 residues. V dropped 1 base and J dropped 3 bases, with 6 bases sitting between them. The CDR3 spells CASSYFQDTEAFF. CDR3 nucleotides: TGTGCCAGCAGTTACTTTCAGGACACTGAAGCTTTCTTT.

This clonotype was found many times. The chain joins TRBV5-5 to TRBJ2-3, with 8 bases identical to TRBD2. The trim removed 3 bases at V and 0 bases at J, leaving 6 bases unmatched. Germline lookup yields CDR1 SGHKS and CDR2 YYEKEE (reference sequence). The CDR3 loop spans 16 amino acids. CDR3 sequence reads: CASSSIAGTSTDTQYF. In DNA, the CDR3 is TGTGCCAGCAGCTCCATAGCGGGGACTAGCACAGATACGCAGTATTTT. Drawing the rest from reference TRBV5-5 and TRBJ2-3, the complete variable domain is DAGVTQSPTHLIKTRGQQVTLRCSPISGHKSVSWYQQVLGQGPQFIFQYYEKEERGRGNFPDRFSARQFPNYSSELNVNALLLGDSALYLCASSSIAGTSTDTQYFGPGTRLTVL.

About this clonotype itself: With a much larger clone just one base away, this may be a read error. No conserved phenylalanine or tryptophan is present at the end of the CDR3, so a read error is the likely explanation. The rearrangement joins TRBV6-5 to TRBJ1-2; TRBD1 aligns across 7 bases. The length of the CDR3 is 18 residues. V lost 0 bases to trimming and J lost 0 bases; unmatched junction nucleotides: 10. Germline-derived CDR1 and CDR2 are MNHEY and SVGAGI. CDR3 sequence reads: CASSYSGQGGVANYGYTL. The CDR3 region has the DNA TGTGCCAGCAGTTACTCGGGCCAGGGGGGAGTAGCTAACTATGGCTACACCCTC.

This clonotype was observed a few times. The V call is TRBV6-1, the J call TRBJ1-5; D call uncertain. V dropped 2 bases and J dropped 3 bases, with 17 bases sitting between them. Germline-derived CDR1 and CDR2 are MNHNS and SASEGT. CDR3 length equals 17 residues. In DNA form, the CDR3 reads TGTGCCAGCAGTGAAAACCCGGCGCAAACTATCAATCAGCCCCAGCATTTT. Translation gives CASSENPAQTINQPQHF.

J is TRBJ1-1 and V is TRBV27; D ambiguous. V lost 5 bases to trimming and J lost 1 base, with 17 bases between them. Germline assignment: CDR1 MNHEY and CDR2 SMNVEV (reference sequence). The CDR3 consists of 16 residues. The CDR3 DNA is TGTGCCAGCAGTCCGATCACCAGTTTGGGGAACACTGAAGCTTTCTTT. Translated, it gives CASSPITSLGNTEAFF.

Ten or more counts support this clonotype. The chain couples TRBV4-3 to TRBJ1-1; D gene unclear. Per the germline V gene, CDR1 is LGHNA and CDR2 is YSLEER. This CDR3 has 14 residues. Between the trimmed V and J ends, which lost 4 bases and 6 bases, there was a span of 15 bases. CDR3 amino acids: CASSPLGTGAEAFF. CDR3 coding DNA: TGCGCCAGCAGCCCGTTAGGTACCGGGGCTGAAGCTTTCTTT.

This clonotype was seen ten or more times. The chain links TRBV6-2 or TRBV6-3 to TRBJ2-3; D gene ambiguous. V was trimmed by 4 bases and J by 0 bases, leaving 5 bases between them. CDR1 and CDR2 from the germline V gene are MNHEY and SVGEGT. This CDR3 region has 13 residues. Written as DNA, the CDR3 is TGTGCCAGCAGTTGGCTTAGCACAGATACGCAGTATTTT. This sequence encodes CASSWLSTDTQYF.

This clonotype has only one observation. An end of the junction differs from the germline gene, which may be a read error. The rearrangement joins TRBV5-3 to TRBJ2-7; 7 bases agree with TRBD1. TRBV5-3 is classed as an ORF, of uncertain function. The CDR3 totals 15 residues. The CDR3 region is CASSLGFRGTYEQYF. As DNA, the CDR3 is TGTGCCAGCAGCTTGGGGTTCAGGGGGACCTACGAGCAATACTTC.

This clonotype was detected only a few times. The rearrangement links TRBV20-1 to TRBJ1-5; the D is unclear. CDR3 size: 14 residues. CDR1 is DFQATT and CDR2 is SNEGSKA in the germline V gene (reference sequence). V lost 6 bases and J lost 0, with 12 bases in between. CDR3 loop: CSATTWNSNQPQHF. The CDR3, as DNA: TGCAGTGCCACAACTTGGAATAGCAATCAGCCCCAGCATTTT.

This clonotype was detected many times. The CDR3 protein is CASGLDRGFNYGYTF. CDR3 nucleotide sequence: TGTGCTAGTGGTTTGGACAGGGGTTTTAACTATGGCTACACCTTC. This sequence joins TRBV12-5 and TRBJ1-2; 7 nucleotides align to TRBD1. This CDR3 has 15 residues. Germline V gene lookup returns CDR1 LGHNT and CDR2 FRNRAP. Trimming cost V 1 base and J 1 base; bases outside gene matches: 3.

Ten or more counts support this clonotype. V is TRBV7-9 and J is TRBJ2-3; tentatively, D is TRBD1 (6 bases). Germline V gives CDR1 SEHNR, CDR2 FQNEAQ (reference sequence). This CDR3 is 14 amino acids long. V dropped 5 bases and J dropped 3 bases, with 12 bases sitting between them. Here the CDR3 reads CASSQDRNTDTQYF. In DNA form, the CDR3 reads TGTGCCAGCAGCCAAGACAGGAATACAGATACGCAGTATTTT.

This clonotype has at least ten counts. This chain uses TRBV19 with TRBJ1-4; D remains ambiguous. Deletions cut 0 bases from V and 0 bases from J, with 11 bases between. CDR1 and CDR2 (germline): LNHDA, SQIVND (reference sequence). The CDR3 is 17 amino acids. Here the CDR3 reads CASSIDSAGSTNEKLFF. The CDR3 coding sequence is TGTGCCAGTAGTATAGATTCGGCGGGATCAACTAATGAAAAACTGTTTTTT.